This T cell receptor beta chain was recovered during a study of cytomegalovirus exposure and HLA in healthy donors. Overall study findings and caveats: Later analysis showed most CMV-associated TCR beta chains appearing HLA-restricted. Further analysis was carried out later, and it showed several of the most significant clusters appearing linked to common viral pathogens. Immune exposure information comprised only CMV serostatus.

Primers included in the PCR were 60 Vbeta and 13 Jbeta primers. This table comes from immunoSEQ multiplex PCR, and its TCRdb copy is limited to in-frame clones, with some not included. The table shows approximately 160,000 clones, with more than 65% occurring only once. Germline CDR1 is SGHRS and CDR2 is YFSETQ. CDR3 size: 16 residues. V lost 0 bases, J lost 1 base, and 2 bases stayed unmatched. Comment on this clone: As yet, its antigen is unknown.

The TCR originated in a male donor in good health and CMV-seronegative. This chain uses TRBV5-1 with TRBJ2-3; 10 bases are a match to TRBD2. The specimen was PBMCs. Written as DNA, the CDR3 is TGCGCCAGCAGCTTGGACCTAGCGGGGGGCACAGATACGCAGTATTTT. As protein: CASSLDLAGGTDTQYF. The full variable domain, rest sourced from reference TRBV5-1 and TRBJ2-3, is KAGVTQTPRYLIKTRGQQVTLSCSPISGHRSVSWYQQTPGQGLQFLFEYFSETQRNKGNFPGRFSGRQFSNSRSEMNVSTLELGDSALYLCASSLDLAGGTDTQYFGPGTRLTVL.